Following are 22 T cell receptor beta chains from one sample sequenced in a study of human T cells and chemical hapten exposure. MiXCR was run by TCRdb on the RACE reads, yielding one entry per CDR3 protein. The sample carries 110,000 to 150,000 distinct CDR3 sequences, 12% recorded once. Specified time point: patch test 2, 6 weeks after DPC sensitization. As to treatment: therapeutic diphenylcyclopropenone sensitization with weekly scalp DPC. The starting material was whole blood, obtained in connection with sensitization to the hapten diphenylcyclopropenone (DPC). Receptor source: a woman aged 45-65 years with alopecia areata. Some clones in this sample may be carry-over from other donors' samples.

This clonotype was found a few times. The rearrangement uses TRBV12-3 or TRBV12-4 and TRBJ1-4, with D possibly being TRBD1 (6 bases). This CDR3 contains 13 residues. Trimming took 7 bases from V and 8 from J, leaving 14 bases between them. CDR3 amino acids: CASTLRGEEKLFF. The CDR3 DNA reads TGTGCCAGCACCCTCAGGGGCGAGGAAAAACTGTTTTTT.

The sample holds many counts of this clonotype. The chain links TRBV7-2 to TRBJ2-3; D ambiguous. There are 14 residues in the CDR3. Trimming left V 5 bases short and J 5 bases short, with 14 bases between. CDR1 SGHTA and CDR2 FQGNSA come from the germline V gene. In DNA form, the CDR3 reads TGTGCCAGCAGCCTAAGCTATACACAAGATACGCAGTATTTT. Protein: CASSLSYTQDTQYF.

This clonotype was seen more than once but under ten times. The V and J genes are TRBV11-2 and TRBJ2-5; a possible D gene is TRBD2 (6 bases). Germline V lookup: CDR1 SGHAT, CDR2 FQNNGV. CDR3 length: 15 residues. Between the trimmed V and J ends, which lost 0 bases and 1 base, there was a span of 9 bases. The CDR3 DNA reads as TGTGCCAGCAGCTTAGATAGTAGCGGCCAAGAGACCCAGTACTTC. It is translated as CASSLDSSGQETQYF.

The table lists this clonotype with many counts. The V call is TRBV7-3, the J call TRBJ2-2; TRBD2 matches at 8 bases. With V trimmed by 2 bases and J by 4 bases, 6 bases remained unmatched. The V gene's germline CDR1 is SGHTA and CDR2 FQGTGA. The CDR3 contains 16 residues. Here the CDR3 DNA reads TGTGCCAGCAGCTTAGGGGCTAGCGGGTCCACCGGGGAGCTGTTTTTT. It codes for CASSLGASGSTGELFF.

The chain employs TRBV19 and TRBJ2-2, with 7 bases lining up with TRBD1. The CDR3 contains 13 residues. The trim removed 7 bases at V and 4 bases at J, leaving 3 bases unmatched. The germline V gene has CDR1 LNHDA and CDR2 SQIVND (reference sequence). CDR3 sequence: CASKAGGTGELFF. In nucleotides, the CDR3 is TGTGCCAGTAAGGCAGGGGGCACCGGGGAGCTGTTTTTT.

The chain uses TRBV12-3 or TRBV12-4 and TRBJ1-1; perhaps TRBD1 as D (5 bases). Trimming removed 4 bases from V and 5 bases from J, with 8 bases in between. This CDR3 is built from 12 residues. CDR3 region: CASSSGLTEAFF. The CDR3, as DNA: TGTGCCAGCAGTTCAGGGTTGACTGAAGCTTTCTTT.

This chain joins TRBV28 and TRBJ2-7, with D unresolved. The CDR3 runs to 15 residues. V dropped 6 bases and J dropped 5 bases, with 20 bases sitting between them. Germline CDR1 MDHEN, CDR2 SYDVKM. CDR3 bases: TGTGCCAGCAGGCCCCTTGCCCCGGACCCAAACGAGCAGTACTTC. Encoded protein: CASRPLAPDPNEQYF.

This clonotype was found once. The chain joins TRBV20-1 to TRBJ2-1, with 7 bases matching TRBD2. With 3 bases clipped from V and 4 bases from J, the junction kept 6 bases outside the gene matches. The CDR3 runs to 14 residues. Germline lookup yields CDR1 DFQATT and CDR2 SNEGSKA (reference sequence). This CDR3 is CSARPGLTYNEQFF. CDR3 in DNA: TGCAGTGCTAGGCCGGGACTAACTTACAATGAGCAGTTCTTC.

A note on this clonotype: One end of the junction does not line up with germline, which may come from a read error. The chain uses TRBV3-1 and TRBJ1-5; D call uncertain. In germline, CDR1 is LGHDT, CDR2 YNNKEL (reference sequence). This CDR3 has 13 residues. CDR3 residues: CVSSQSRSQPQHF. CDR3 DNA: TGTGTCAGCAGCCAGAGCAGAAGTCAGCCCCAGCATTTT.

J is TRBJ2-1 and V is TRBV30; TRBD1 matches at 9 bases. The germline gives CDR1 GTSNPN, CDR2 SVGIG (reference sequence). The CDR3 extends over 13 amino acids. V trimming: 3 bases; J trimming: 7 bases; junction bases outside the gene matches: 4. In DNA form, the CDR3 reads TGTGCCTGGAGGGGACAGGGAAGGAATGAGCAGTTCTTC. Amino acid sequence: CAWRGQGRNEQFF. Complete variable domain (other parts from reference TRBV30 and TRBJ2-1): SQTIHQWPATLVQPVGSPLSLECTVEGTSNPNLYWYRQAAGRGLQLLFYSVGIGQISSEVPQNLSASRPQDRQFILSSKKLLLSDSGFYLCAWRGQGRNEQFFGPGTRLTVL.

The chain uses TRBV3-1 and TRBJ2-5, with TRBD2 matching over 13 bases. Per the germline V gene, CDR1 is LGHDT and CDR2 is YNNKEL (reference sequence). The CDR3 totals 17 residues. V lost 3 bases and J lost 4; bases outside the gene matches: 8. The CDR3 coding sequence is TGTGCCAGCAGCCAGGCCCCAAGACTAGCGGGAGGAGAGACCCAGTACTTC. Its protein is CASSQAPRLAGGETQYF.

This clonotype was recorded a few times. The chain's CDR3 is CASSRGSSYNEQFF. The DNA for the CDR3 is TGTGCCAGCAGCCGAGGGAGCTCCTACAATGAGCAGTTCTTC. V gene TRBV6-2 or TRBV6-3 combines with J gene TRBJ2-1; a weak D match, TRBD2 (5 bases). The ends were cut back, 6 bases at V and 0 bases at J, with 9 bases in the middle. This CDR3 region has 14 residues. Germline CDR1 reads MNHEY; CDR2 reads SVGEGT.

The chain couples TRBV7-9 to TRBJ1-1, with 7 bases aligning to TRBD1. Germline assignment: CDR1 SEHNR and CDR2 FQNEAQ (reference sequence). The CDR3 is 16 residues long. J lost 4 bases, V lost 5 bases, and 13 bases had no gene match. CDR3: CASSLPRGQGGTEAFF. Here the CDR3 DNA reads TGTGCCAGCAGCCTACCTAGAGGGCAGGGGGGCACTGAAGCTTTCTTT.

Only a few counts were recorded for this clonotype. The rearrangement uses TRBV10-3 and TRBJ2-5, with D possibly matching TRBD1 (6 bases). V lost 5 bases, J lost 5 bases, and 12 bases lay in between. This CDR3 contains 13 residues. The germline V gene has CDR1 ENHRY and CDR2 SYGVKD. CDR3 sequence: CAISRDTGETQYF. CDR3 nucleotide sequence: TGTGCCATCAGTCGGGACACAGGGGAGACCCAGTACTTC.

There are many counts of this clonotype. The chain employs TRBV5-1 and TRBJ2-3; D unclear. This CDR3 has 17 amino acids. Germline V gene sequence: CDR1 SGHRS, CDR2 YFSETQ. V lost 1 base and J lost 0, with 15 bases in between. The DNA for the CDR3 is TGCGCCAGCAGCTTGAACACCCTTCTATCTAGCACAGATACGCAGTATTTT. It encodes CASSLNTLLSSTDTQYF.

This clonotype was observed a handful of times. The chain recombines TRBV28 with TRBJ2-3; D is uncertain. This CDR3 comprises 15 residues. Trimming removed 4 bases from V and 0 bases from J, with 11 bases in between. Germline V gives CDR1 MDHEN, CDR2 SYDVKM. The CDR3 DNA follows: TGTGCCAGCAGTTCTTGGGTGGCAAGCACAGATACGCAGTATTTT. This sequence encodes CASSSWVASTDTQYF.

The chain uses TRBV7-2 and TRBJ1-3, with D unclear. The V end was cut by 4 bases, the J end by 2 bases, with 12 bases between. CDR3 length: 15 amino acids. The germline gives CDR1 SGHTA, CDR2 FQGNSA. The CDR3 DNA is TGTGCCAGCAGCTCGGGGTCGGGCGCTGGAAACACCATATATTTT. This gives the protein CASSSGSGAGNTIYF.

J is TRBJ1-6 and V is TRBV7-2, with D hard to call. Between the trimmed V and J ends, which lost 2 bases and 14 bases, there was a span of 10 bases. Germline CDR1 reads SGHTA; CDR2 reads FQGNSA. CDR3 size: 12 residues. CDR3 nucleotides: TGTGCCAGCAGCTTATCCACCCTGACCCTCCACTTT. It encodes CASSLSTLTLHF.

This clonotype showed up many times. V and J are TRBV3-1 and TRBJ2-4; TRBD2 matches 15 bases. CDR3 length: 19 residues. With 4 bases clipped from V and 1 base from J, the junction kept 8 bases outside the gene matches. Germline-derived CDR1 and CDR2 are LGHDT and YNNKEL (reference sequence). The CDR3 sequence is CASSRGLAGGLRAKNIQYF. DNA for the CDR3: TGTGCCAGCAGCCGGGGACTAGCGGGAGGCCTGCGGGCCAAAAACATTCAGTACTTC. The complete variable domain, with remaining parts taken from reference TRBV3-1 and TRBJ2-4, reads DTAVSQTPKYLVTQMGNDKSIKCEQNLGHDTMYWYKQDSKKFLKIMFSYNNKELIINETVPNRFSPKSPDKAHLNLHINSLELGDSAVYFCASSRGLAGGLRAKNIQYFGAGTRLSVL.

This clonotype came up a few times. The chain links TRBV7-2 to TRBJ2-2; D may be TRBD1 or TRBD2 (5 bases each). The V and J ends lost 6 bases and 5 bases respectively, with 16 bases between them. Germline values: CDR1 SGHTA, CDR2 FQGNSA. The CDR3 totals 15 residues. CDR3 loop: CASSLTGTGTGELFF. CDR3 nucleotide sequence: TGTGCCAGCAGTTTGACCGGGACCGGGACCGGGGAGCTGTTTTTT.

There are a few counts of this clonotype. It is unclear where the CDR3 begins or ends on the DNA, so no DNA is shown, and the CDR3 is as TCRdb lists it. The chain is built from TRBV21-1 and TRBJ2-7; TRBD2, the table's D call, lacks a check against the DNA. TRBV21-1 is termed a pseudogene. The CDR3 has 16 amino acids, counting both end residues. The CDR3 loop is CASSKEVAGGSYEQYF.

With regard to this clonotype: One base away lies a much larger clone, so this may be a sequencing read error. The J gene is TRBJ2-1, the V gene TRBV5-6, with a possible D match to TRBD2 (5 bases). Trimming removed 0 bases from V and 2 bases from J, with 12 bases in between. CDR1 SGHDT and CDR2 YYEEEE come from the germline V gene. The CDR3 is 16 amino acids. The CDR3 DNA sequence: TGTGCCAGCAGCTTGGTACCTGGCGGGCCCTACAATGAGCAGTTCTTC. Protein: CASSLVPGGPYNEQFF.